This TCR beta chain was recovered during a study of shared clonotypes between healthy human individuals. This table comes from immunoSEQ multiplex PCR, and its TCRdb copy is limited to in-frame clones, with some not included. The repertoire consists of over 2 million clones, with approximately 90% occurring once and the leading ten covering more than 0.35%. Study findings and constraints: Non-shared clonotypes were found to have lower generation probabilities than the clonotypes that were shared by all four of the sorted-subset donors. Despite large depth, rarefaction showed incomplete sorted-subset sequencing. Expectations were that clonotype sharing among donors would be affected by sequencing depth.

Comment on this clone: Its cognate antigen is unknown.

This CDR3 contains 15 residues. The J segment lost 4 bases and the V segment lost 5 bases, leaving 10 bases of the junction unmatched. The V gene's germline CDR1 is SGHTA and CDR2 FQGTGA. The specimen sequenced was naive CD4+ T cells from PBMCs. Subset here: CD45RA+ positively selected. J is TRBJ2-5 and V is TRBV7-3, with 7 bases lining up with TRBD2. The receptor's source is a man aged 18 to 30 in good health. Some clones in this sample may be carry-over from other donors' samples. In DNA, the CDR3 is TGTGCCAGCAGCGCCCGAGGGGCGGGAGCAGAGACCCAGTACTTC. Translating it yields CASSARGAGAETQYF.